This TCR beta chain was sequenced during a study of cytomegalovirus exposure and HLA in healthy donors. In this sample, this clone turned up a few times. The length of the CDR3 is 15 residues. V shed 4 bases and J 5 bases; nucleotides not matched to a gene: 9. Germline V gives CDR1 SGHKS, CDR2 YYEKEE (reference sequence). PCR primers comprised 60 Vbeta and 13 Jbeta primers. The table came from immunoSEQ multiplex PCR; TCRdb's copy has only in-frame clones and leaves some out. Among 150,000 or so clones, roughly 82% were seen once, and the ten largest hold 1.5% to 2%. The rearrangement joins TRBV5-5 to TRBJ1-5; 7 bases align to TRBD1. The specimen sequenced was PBMCs. This clonotype originated in a woman in her twenties or thirties in good health and CMV-seronegative. The CDR3 region has the DNA TGTGCCAGCAGCCGTACCGGGACAGACGATCAGCCCCAGCATTTT. Its translation: CASSRTGTDDQPQHF.